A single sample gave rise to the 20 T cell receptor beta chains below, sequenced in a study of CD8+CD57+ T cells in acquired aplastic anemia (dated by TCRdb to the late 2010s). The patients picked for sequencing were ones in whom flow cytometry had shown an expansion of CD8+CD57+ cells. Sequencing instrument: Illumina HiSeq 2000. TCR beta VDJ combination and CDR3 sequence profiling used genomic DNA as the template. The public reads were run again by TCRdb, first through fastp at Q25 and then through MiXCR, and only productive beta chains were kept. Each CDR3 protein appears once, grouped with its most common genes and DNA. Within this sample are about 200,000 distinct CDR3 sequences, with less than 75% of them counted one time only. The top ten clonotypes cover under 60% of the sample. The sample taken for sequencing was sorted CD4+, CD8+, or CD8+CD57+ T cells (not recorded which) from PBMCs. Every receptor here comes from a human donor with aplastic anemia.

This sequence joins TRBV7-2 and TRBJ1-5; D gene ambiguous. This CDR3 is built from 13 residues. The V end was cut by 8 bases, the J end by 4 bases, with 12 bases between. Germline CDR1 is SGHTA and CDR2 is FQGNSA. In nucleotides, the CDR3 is TGTGCCAGCGAGAAGGCTGGGAATCAGCCCCAGCATTTT. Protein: CASEKAGNQPQHF.

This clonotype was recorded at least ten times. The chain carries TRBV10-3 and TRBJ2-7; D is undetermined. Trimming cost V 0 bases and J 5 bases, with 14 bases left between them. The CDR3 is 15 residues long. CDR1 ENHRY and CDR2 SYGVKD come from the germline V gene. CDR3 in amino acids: CAISESSVTSHEQYF. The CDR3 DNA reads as TGTGCCATCAGTGAGTCGTCTGTTACTTCCCACGAGCAGTACTTC.

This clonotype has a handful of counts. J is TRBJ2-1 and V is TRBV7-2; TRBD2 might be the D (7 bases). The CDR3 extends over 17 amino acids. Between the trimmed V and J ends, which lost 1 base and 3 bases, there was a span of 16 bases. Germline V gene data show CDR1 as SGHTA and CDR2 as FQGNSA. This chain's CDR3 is CASSLGARGPLYNEQFF. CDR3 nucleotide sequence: TGTGCCAGCAGCTTAGGGGCGCGGGGGCCGCTCTACAATGAGCAGTTCTTC.

DNA of the CDR3: TGCAGTGCTAGAGATCTCGGACAGGGGGGAGGAAAACTGTTTTTT. It specifies CSARDLGQGGGKLFF. The rearrangement uses TRBV20-1 and TRBJ1-4; TRBD1 matches 10 bases. V lost 0 bases, J lost 10 bases, and 8 bases stayed unmatched. CDR3 size: 15 residues. Germline V gives CDR1 DFQATT, CDR2 SNEGSKA (reference sequence).

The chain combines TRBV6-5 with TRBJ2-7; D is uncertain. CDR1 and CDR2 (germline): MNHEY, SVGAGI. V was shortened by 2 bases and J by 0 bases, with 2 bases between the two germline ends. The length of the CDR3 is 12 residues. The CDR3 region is CASSYASYEQYF. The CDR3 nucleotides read TGTGCCAGCAGTTACGCCTCCTACGAGCAGTACTTC.

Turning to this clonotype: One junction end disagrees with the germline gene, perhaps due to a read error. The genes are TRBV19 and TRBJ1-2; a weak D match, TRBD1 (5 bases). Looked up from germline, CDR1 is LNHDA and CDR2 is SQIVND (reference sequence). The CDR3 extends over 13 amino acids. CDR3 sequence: CASSTPGLYGYTF. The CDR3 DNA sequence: TGTGCCAGTAGTACGCCGGGACTCTATGGCTACACCTTT. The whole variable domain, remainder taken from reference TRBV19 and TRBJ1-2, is DGGITQSPKYLFRKEGQNVTLSCEQNLNHDAMYWYRQDPGQGLRLIYYSQIVNDFQKGDIAEGYSVSREKKESFPLTVTSAQKNPTAFYLCASSTPGLYGYTFGSGTRLTVV.

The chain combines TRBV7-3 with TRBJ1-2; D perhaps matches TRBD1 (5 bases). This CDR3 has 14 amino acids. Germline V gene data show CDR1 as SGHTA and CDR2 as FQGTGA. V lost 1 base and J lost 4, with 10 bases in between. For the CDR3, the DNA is TGTGCCAGCAGCTTAAGTCCCCAGGGCTATGGCTACACCTTC. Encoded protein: CASSLSPQGYGYTF.

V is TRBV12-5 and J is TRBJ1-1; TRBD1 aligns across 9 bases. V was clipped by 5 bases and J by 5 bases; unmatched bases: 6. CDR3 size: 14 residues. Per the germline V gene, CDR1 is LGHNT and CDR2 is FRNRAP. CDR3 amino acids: CASGEQGAETEAFF. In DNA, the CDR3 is TGTGCTAGTGGTGAACAGGGGGCAGAGACTGAAGCTTTCTTT.

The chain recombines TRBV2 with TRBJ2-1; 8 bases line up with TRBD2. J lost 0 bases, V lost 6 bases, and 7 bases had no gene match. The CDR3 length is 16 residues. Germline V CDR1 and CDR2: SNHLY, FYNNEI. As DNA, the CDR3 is TGTGCCAGCAGGTCCTTAGCGGGGAGCTCCTACAATGAGCAGTTCTTC. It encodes CASRSLAGSSYNEQFF. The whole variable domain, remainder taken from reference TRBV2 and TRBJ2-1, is EPEVTQTPSHQVTQMGQEVILRCVPISNHLYFYWYRQILGQKVEFLVSFYNNEISEKSEIFDDQFSVERPDGSNFTLKIRSTKLEDSAMYFCASRSLAGSSYNEQFFGPGTRLTVL.

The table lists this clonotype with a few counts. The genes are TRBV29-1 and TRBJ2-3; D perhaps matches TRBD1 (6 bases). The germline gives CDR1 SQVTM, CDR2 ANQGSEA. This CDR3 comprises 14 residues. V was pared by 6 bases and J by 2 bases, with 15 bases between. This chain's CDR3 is CSVETGLSTDTQYF. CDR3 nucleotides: TGCAGCGTGGAGACAGGATTGTCCACAGATACGCAGTATTTT.

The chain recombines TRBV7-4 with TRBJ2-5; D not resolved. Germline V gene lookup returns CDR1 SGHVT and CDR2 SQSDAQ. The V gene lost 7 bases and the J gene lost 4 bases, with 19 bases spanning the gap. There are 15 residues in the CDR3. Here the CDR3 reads CASTPRLVPPETQYF. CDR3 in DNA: TGTGCCAGCACCCCCCGTCTAGTACCTCCAGAGACCCAGTACTTC.

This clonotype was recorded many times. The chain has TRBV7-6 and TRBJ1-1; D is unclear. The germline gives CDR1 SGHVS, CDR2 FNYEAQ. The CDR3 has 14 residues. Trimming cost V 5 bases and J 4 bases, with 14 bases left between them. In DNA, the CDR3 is TGTGCCAGCAGCCTGGCTGAGGGCGGCACTGAAGCTTTCTTT. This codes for CASSLAEGGTEAFF. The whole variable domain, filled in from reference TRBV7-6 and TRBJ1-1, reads GAGVSQSPRYKVTKRGQDVALRCDPISGHVSLYWYRQALGQGPEFLTYFNYEAQQDKSGLPNDRFSAERPEGSISTLTIQRTEQRDSAMYRCASSLAEGGTEAFFGQGTRLTVV.

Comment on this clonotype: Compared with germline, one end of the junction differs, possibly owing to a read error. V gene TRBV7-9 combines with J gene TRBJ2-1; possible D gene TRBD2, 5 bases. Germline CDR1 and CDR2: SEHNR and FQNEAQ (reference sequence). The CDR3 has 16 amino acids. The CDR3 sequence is CASNLLGLQHYNEQFF. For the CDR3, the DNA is TGTGCCAGCAACTTACTAGGTCTCCAACACTACAATGAGCAGTTCTTC.

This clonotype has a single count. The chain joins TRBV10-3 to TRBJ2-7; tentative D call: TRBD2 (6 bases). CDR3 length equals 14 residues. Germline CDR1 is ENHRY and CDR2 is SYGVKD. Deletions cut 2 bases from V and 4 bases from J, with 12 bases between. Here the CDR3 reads CAISELPGVYEQYF. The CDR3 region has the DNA TGTGCCATCAGTGAGCTCCCGGGAGTATACGAGCAGTACTTC.

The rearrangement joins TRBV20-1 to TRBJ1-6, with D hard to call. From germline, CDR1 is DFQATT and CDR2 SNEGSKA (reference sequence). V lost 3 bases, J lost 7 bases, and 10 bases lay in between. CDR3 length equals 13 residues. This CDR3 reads CSASSVRNSPLHF. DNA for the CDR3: TGCAGTGCTAGCAGTGTTAGGAATTCACCCCTCCACTTT.

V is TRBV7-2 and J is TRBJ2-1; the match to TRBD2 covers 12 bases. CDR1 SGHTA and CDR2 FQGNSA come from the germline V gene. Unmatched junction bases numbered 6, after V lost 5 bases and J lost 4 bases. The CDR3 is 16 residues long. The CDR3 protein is CASSRTSGTTYNEQFF. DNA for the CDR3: TGTGCCAGCAGCCGGACTAGCGGGACTACGTACAATGAGCAGTTCTTC.

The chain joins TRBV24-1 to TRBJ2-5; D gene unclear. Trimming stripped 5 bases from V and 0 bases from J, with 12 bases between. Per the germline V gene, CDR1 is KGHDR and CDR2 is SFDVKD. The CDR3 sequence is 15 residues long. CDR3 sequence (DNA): TGTGCCACCAGTGCGACGGGTAACTACCAAGAGACCCAGTACTTC. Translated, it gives CATSATGNYQETQYF.

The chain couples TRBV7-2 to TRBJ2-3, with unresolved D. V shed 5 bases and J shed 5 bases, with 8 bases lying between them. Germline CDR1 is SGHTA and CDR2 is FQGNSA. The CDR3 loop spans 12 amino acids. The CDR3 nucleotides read TGTGCCAGCAGCGCGACTCGAGATACGCAGTATTTT. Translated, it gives CASSATRDTQYF.

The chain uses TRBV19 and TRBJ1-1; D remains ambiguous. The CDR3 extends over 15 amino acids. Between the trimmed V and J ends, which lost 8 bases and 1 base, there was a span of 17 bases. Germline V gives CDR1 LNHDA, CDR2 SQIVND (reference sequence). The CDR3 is CASFSATHGNTEAFF. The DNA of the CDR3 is TGTGCCAGTTTCTCGGCCACCCATGGGAACACTGAAGCTTTCTTT.

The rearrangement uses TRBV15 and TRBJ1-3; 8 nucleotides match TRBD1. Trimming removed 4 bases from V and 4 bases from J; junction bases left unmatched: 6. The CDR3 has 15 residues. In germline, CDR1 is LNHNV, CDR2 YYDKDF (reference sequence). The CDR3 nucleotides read TGTGCCACCAGCAAAGAGACAGGGGCAGGAAACACCATATATTTT. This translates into CATSKETGAGNTIYF.